This is a list of T cell receptor beta chains from one sample in a study of spatial heterogeneity in lung cancer. In TCRdb, the 5' RACE reads were re-called with MiXCR into one record per CDR3 protein. This sample yields roughly 120,000 distinct CDR3 sequences, of which 10% to 15% are seen a single time; 16% belongs to the top ten. Here the sequenced sample was PBMCs, taken at follow-up. All receptors derive from a male donor with early-stage non-small cell lung cancer. Both conserved end residues are part of each CDR3. Fields, in order: V gene, J gene, CDR3 length, D gene, CDR3 protein. D genes are given only for firm matches.

TRBV7-2	TRBJ2-3	15	-	CASSRRGAGTDTQYF
TRBV18	TRBJ1-2	15	-	CASSPVKRENYGYTF
TRBV12-3/TRBV12-4	TRBJ2-2	15	-	CASSLSRGRTGELFF
TRBV29-1	TRBJ1-1	14	-	CSVDGGVMNTEAFF
TRBV25-1	TRBJ1-1	14	-	CASSVAEPNTEAFF
TRBV4-2	TRBJ2-3	16	-	CASSQKQGGSTDTQYF
TRBV28	TRBJ2-6	16	-	CASSFAGNLGANVLTF
TRBV12-3/TRBV12-4	TRBJ1-1	14	-	CASIRQVMNTEAFF
TRBV28	TRBJ2-3	14	TRBD1	CASSPGQHTDTQYF
TRBV18	TRBJ2-5	14	TRBD2	CASSPTSAQETQYF
TRBV7-3	TRBJ2-7	16	-	CASSTMTDGVNYEQYF
TRBV5-1	TRBJ2-3	13	-	CASSTTFTDTQYF
TRBV2	TRBJ1-2	13	-	CASSPQLNYGYTF
TRBV28	TRBJ2-7	13	-	CASSRHVSYEQYF
TRBV20-1	TRBJ1-1	13	-	CSARVQGPGEAFF
TRBV10-3	TRBJ2-5	12	-	CAISEAAAPQYF
TRBV6-2/TRBV6-3	TRBJ2-4	16	TRBD2	CASSTRGGPGKNIQYF